Shown below are 21 T cell receptor beta chains from a single sample sequenced in a study of T-cell reconstitution after alpha-beta-depleted transplantation in children. Unique molecular identifiers featured in how the TCRbeta library was prepared. MiXCR was run by TCRdb on the PCR reads, yielding one entry per CDR3 protein. Of 700,000 to 850,000 distinct CDR3 sequences listed, around 17% are singletons. This specimen consisted of PBMCs, mostly from graft donor cells, obtained 360 days after TCRalphabeta/CD19-depleted stem cell transplant. These receptors all stem from a male patient younger than 18 who had a stem cell transplant for acute lymphoblastic leukemia, so the T cells may come from the graft donor.

This clonotype has ten or more counts. One junction end does not reproduce the germline sequence, and a read error may be involved. This CDR3 is CASSSGLGSYEQYF. The CDR3 DNA reads TGTGCCAGCAGCTCGGGACTTGGCTCCTACGAGCAGTACTTC. V gene TRBV5-1 combines with J gene TRBJ2-7; D possibly corresponds to TRBD2 (6 bases). The CDR3 has 14 residues. Germline-derived CDR1 and CDR2 are SGHRS and YFSETQ.

This chain connects TRBV12-3 or TRBV12-4 to TRBJ2-5; D may be TRBD2 (6 bases). V lost 5 bases to trimming and J lost 5 bases, with 24 bases between them. The CDR3 length is 17 residues. This chain's CDR3 is CASSPAASGFGRETQYF. The DNA of the CDR3 is TGTGCCAGCAGTCCCGCCGCCAGCGGGTTTGGAAGGGAGACCCAGTACTTC.

The CDR3 region is CAISESWVYEQYF. CDR3 DNA: TGTGCCATCAGTGAGTCGTGGGTCTACGAGCAGTACTTC. The chain has TRBV10-3 and TRBJ2-7; D ambiguous. The germline gives CDR1 ENHRY, CDR2 SYGVKD. This CDR3 has 13 residues. Between the trimmed V and J ends, which lost 0 bases and 3 bases, there was a span of 6 bases.

This sequence joins TRBV7-9 and TRBJ2-1; D unclear. Germline loops: CDR1 SEHNR, CDR2 FQNEAQ (reference sequence). V was trimmed by 1 base and J by 5 bases, leaving 12 bases between them. This CDR3 is 15 amino acids long. The CDR3 DNA reads as TGTGCCAGCAGCTTAGGATTTCTAATCGACAATGAGCAGTTCTTC. Its translation: CASSLGFLIDNEQFF.

This rearrangement joins TRBV4-1 to TRBJ2-4; maybe TRBD2 (6 bases). In germline, CDR1 is MGHRA, CDR2 YSYEKL. Between the trimmed V and J ends, which lost 3 bases and 0 bases, there was a span of 15 bases. This CDR3 spans 17 amino acids. DNA of the CDR3: TGCGCCAGCAGCCATACCCGGGACTCTGTAGCCAAAAACATTCAGTACTTC. As protein: CASSHTRDSVAKNIQYF.

This clonotype was recorded at least ten times. The genes are TRBV10-3 and TRBJ1-6; maybe TRBD1 (5 bases). Germline V gives CDR1 ENHRY, CDR2 SYGVKD. The CDR3 loop spans 14 amino acids. Trimming shortened V by 3 bases and J by 14 bases, and 17 bases separated the two germline ends. Written as DNA, the CDR3 is TGTGCCATCAGTGACAGGGTGGGCTCGCAGGCCCTCCACTTT. This sequence encodes CAISDRVGSQALHF.

In this sample, this clonotype turned up a few times. J is TRBJ1-4 and V is TRBV18; perhaps TRBD1 as D (6 bases). The CDR3 is 16 residues long. The V gene lost 2 bases and the J gene lost 7 bases, with 17 bases spanning the gap. Germline V lookup: CDR1 KGHSH, CDR2 LQKENI. The CDR3 region has the DNA TGTGCCAGCTCACCAAAACAGGGTAGTTCGCGTGAAAAACTGTTTTTT. The encoded protein is CASSPKQGSSREKLFF.

This clonotype was recorded a few times. V usage is TRBV10-3 and J usage is TRBJ2-7; D ambiguous. CDR1 and CDR2 from the germline V gene are ENHRY and SYGVKD. This CDR3 comprises 14 residues. V lost 11 bases, J lost 4 bases, and 21 bases lay in between. CDR3 nucleotide sequence: TGTGCCGTCATGGACGGCGTTTTCCTTTACGAGCAGTACTTC. This gives the protein CAVMDGVFLYEQYF.

This clonotype was observed a few times. V usage is TRBV12-3 or TRBV12-4 and J usage is TRBJ2-1; the match to TRBD1 covers 8 bases. J gave up 4 bases and V 5 bases, and 7 bases lay outside the gene matches. The CDR3 length is 15 residues. The CDR3 reads CASSGVDRAYNEQFF. As DNA, the CDR3 is TGTGCCAGCAGTGGGGTGGACAGGGCTTACAATGAGCAGTTCTTC.

This chain connects TRBV4-1 to TRBJ2-2, with TRBD2 as a possible D gene (6 bases). This CDR3 contains 17 residues. The V and J ends lost 4 bases and 7 bases respectively, with 22 bases between them. The V gene's germline CDR1 is MGHRA and CDR2 YSYEKL. As DNA, the CDR3 is TGCGCCAGCAGCCTGTCGCTGGCGGCGGGAACTATCGGGGAGCTGTTTTTT. As protein: CASSLSLAAGTIGELFF.

The genes are TRBV5-1 and TRBJ2-6; possible D gene TRBD1, 5 bases. The germline CDR1 and CDR2 sequences are SGHRS and YFSETQ. This CDR3 comprises 18 residues. V was shortened by 6 bases and J by 0 bases, with 19 bases between the two germline ends. The chain's CDR3 is CASMLKDIASSGANVLTF. The CDR3 bases are TGCGCCAGCATGCTTAAGGACATTGCGAGCTCTGGGGCCAACGTCCTGACTTTC.

The chain employs TRBV3-1 and TRBJ2-1, with D maybe TRBD2 (6 bases). V dropped 4 bases and J dropped 2 bases, with 18 bases sitting between them. The CDR3 is 17 amino acids. CDR1 and CDR2 (germline): LGHDT, YNNKEL (reference sequence). The CDR3 nucleotides read TGTGCCAGCAGCCCGGACTGGAGGGACCTCGCCTACAATGAGCAGTTCTTC. Translated: CASSPDWRDLAYNEQFF.

This clonotype was recorded a few times. J is TRBJ2-7 and V is TRBV7-2, with D possibly called TRBD1 or TRBD2 (5 bases each). Trimming removed 1 base from V and 3 bases from J, with 16 bases in between. Germline V gene lookup returns CDR1 SGHTA and CDR2 FQGNSA. The CDR3 runs to 16 residues. The CDR3 reads CASSLDENKGSYEQYF. The CDR3 DNA is TGTGCCAGCAGCTTAGATGAGAATAAGGGGAGCTACGAGCAGTACTTC. Filled out from reference TRBV7-2 and TRBJ2-7, the complete variable domain reads GAGVSQSPSNKVTEKGKDVELRCDPISGHTALYWYRQSLGQGLEFLIYFQGNSAPDKSGLPSDRFSAERTGGSVSTLTIQRTQQEDSAVYLCASSLDENKGSYEQYFGPGTRLTVT.

This clonotype has just a few counts. V usage is TRBV12-3 or TRBV12-4 and J usage is TRBJ2-1; either TRBD1 or TRBD2 may supply D (5 bases each). V lost 6 bases, J lost 4 bases, and 10 bases lay in between. CDR3 length equals 13 residues. CDR3 coding DNA: TGTGCCAGCAGCCGGGACGCTTACAATGAGCAGTTCTTC. Translating it yields CASSRDAYNEQFF.

The V gene is TRBV2, the J gene TRBJ2-7; 9 bases fit TRBD2. Germline values: CDR1 SNHLY, CDR2 FYNNEI. J gave up 5 bases and V 7 bases, and 15 bases lay outside the gene matches. The CDR3 spans 16 residues. CDR3 region: CASTEWGSGSSNEQYF. The CDR3 DNA follows: TGTGCCAGCACCGAATGGGGTAGCGGGAGTTCCAACGAGCAGTACTTC.

V and J are TRBV3-1 and TRBJ2-1; D might be TRBD1 or TRBD2, each matching 5 bases. The CDR3 consists of 14 residues. The V and J ends lost 1 base and 5 bases respectively, with 9 bases between them. Germline V gives CDR1 LGHDT, CDR2 YNNKEL (reference sequence). The CDR3 nucleotides read TGTGCCAGCAGCCAAGTGGGACCCGACAATGAGCAGTTCTTC. This codes for CASSQVGPDNEQFF.

About this clonotype itself: Germline is not matched at one junction end, which may reflect a read error. This chain joins TRBV13 and TRBJ2-7, with TRBD1 matching 11 bases. The V gene's germline CDR1 is PRHDT and CDR2 FYEKMQ (reference sequence). This CDR3 has 16 amino acids. This chain's CDR3 is CARSYGQGAKTYEQYF. Here the CDR3 DNA reads TGTGCCAGGAGCTACGGACAGGGGGCTAAGACCTACGAGCAGTACTTC.

A few counts support this clonotype. The chain has TRBV11-3 and TRBJ2-1, with 16 bases that match TRBD2. The CDR3 is 16 amino acids. Trimming removed 7 bases from V and 10 bases from J; junction bases left unmatched: 10. Per germline, CDR1 SGHNT and CDR2 YENEEA. CDR3 protein: CASTRTGTSGRGEQFF. As DNA, the CDR3 is TGTGCCAGCACCCGAACCGGGACTAGCGGGAGGGGGGAGCAGTTCTTC.

A few counts support this clonotype. The CDR3 protein is CATSGRSGRQAGELFF. CDR3 coding DNA: TGTGCCACCAGTGGGAGAAGCGGGAGGCAGGCCGGGGAGCTGTTTTTT. The chain couples TRBV24-1 to TRBJ2-2; 9 nucleotides align to TRBD2. With 5 bases clipped from V and 6 bases from J, the junction kept 9 bases outside the gene matches. Germline CDR1 and CDR2: KGHDR and SFDVKD. This CDR3 contains 16 residues.

The chain uses TRBV24-1 and TRBJ2-3; TRBD1 matches at 9 bases. Germline V gene data show CDR1 as KGHDR and CDR2 as SFDVKD. The CDR3 sequence is 16 residues long. Germline trimming cut 2 bases from V and 0 bases from J; bases unmatched to any gene: 2. The CDR3 bases are TGTGCCACCAGTGATTGGGACAGGGCTAGCACAGATACGCAGTATTTT. This sequence encodes CATSDWDRASTDTQYF.

CDR3 coding DNA: TGCGCCAGCAGCTTGGCCTCTAGCGGCCATGACGGGGACATTCAGTACTTC. This codes for CASSLASSGHDGDIQYF. The gene calls are TRBV5-1 and TRBJ2-4, with 7 bases lining up with TRBD2. Germline CDR1 SGHRS, CDR2 YFSETQ. V trimming: 0 bases; J trimming: 8 bases; junction bases outside the gene matches: 14. The CDR3 covers 17 residues.